This T cell receptor (beta chain) was recorded in a study of OX40 agonist ivuxolimab in advanced cancers. The overall study: Patients were dosed with the agonistic anti-OX40 (CD134) antibody ivuxolimab. Intravenous ivuxolimab at 0.01 to 10 mg/kg was given to patients every 2 weeks. The study, taken as a whole, reports: More expanded clones were found, on average, in CD8+ than in CD4+ T cells. CD4+ and CD8+ blood T cells expanded clonally by week 6 at 0.1 to 3.0 mg/kg.

On this clone itself: Its matching antigen is unknown.

Germline CDR1 and CDR2: SGHVS and FNYEAQ. The ends were cut back, 1 base at V and 9 bases at J, with 19 bases in the middle. The CDR3 has 16 residues. Sequencing used immunoSEQ multiplex PCR; TCRdb keeps in-frame clones, though not all of them. The sample contains tens of thousands of clones, roughly 89% of which appear only once. The material sequenced was CD4+ or CD8+ T cells sorted from blood, taken in a trial of the OX40 agonist ivuxolimab. This TCR came from an adult with an advanced solid tumor such as melanoma, head and neck, liver or kidney cancer. The J gene is TRBJ2-1, the V gene TRBV7-6; possible D gene TRBD2, 5 bases. CDR3 nucleotide sequence: TGTGCCAGCAGCTTAGGGGTGGGAGCCTACGGAGGTGAGCAGTTCTTC. Protein sequence: CASSLGVGAYGGEQFF.